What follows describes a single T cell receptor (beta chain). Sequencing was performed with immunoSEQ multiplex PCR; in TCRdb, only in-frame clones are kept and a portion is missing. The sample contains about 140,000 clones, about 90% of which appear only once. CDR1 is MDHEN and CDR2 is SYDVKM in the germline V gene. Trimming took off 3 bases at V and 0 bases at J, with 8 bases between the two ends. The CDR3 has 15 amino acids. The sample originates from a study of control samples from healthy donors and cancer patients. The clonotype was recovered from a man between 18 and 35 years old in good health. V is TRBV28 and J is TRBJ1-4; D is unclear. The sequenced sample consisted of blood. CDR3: CASSFSAATNEKLFF. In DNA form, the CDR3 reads TGTGCCAGCAGTTTCTCAGCTGCAACTAATGAAAAACTGTTTTTT.